The rows below give T cell receptor beta chains drawn from one sample of a study of human T cells and chemical hapten exposure. Using its own MiXCR run on the RACE reads, TCRdb lists one record per CDR3 protein. This sample carries about 92,000 distinct CDR3 sequences, about a tenth of them seen once, and the ten largest clones take around 1%. The sequences come from whole blood, collected in connection with sensitization to the hapten diphenylcyclopropenone (DPC). These receptors all stem from a woman aged 30 to 39 with alopecia areata. Some clones in this sample may be carry-over from other donors' samples. The CDR3 runs from the conserved cysteine through the conserved F or W. D genes are given only for firm matches. Expanded clones are given a class, and other clones once, few, many or no size at all.

d_gene	j_gene	abundance	v_gene	len	CDR3nt	CDR3aa
TRBD1	TRBJ2-3	many	TRBV11-2	15	TGTGCCAGCAGCCGAGACAGGGGAATCACATATACGCAGTATTTT	CASSRDRGITYTQYF
-	TRBJ1-5	few	TRBV20-1	16	TGCAGTGCTAGAGAATGGGGGGAAGGTAGCAATCAGCCCCAGCATTTT	CSAREWGEGSNQPQHF
-	TRBJ1-5	-	TRBV6-1	17	TGTGCCAGCAAGATGGGACGTTCCCCAAACCTAAGTCAGCCCCAGCATTTT	CASKMGRSPNLSQPQHF
TRBD2	TRBJ2-3	many	TRBV6-5	15	TGTGCCAGCAGTCCGACTAGCGGGAGCCCAGATACGCAGTATTTT	CASSPTSGSPDTQYF
-	TRBJ2-2	many	TRBV9	15	TGTGCCAGCAGCGTAACGGGAGTAGCGGCCGGGGAGCTGTTTTTT	CASSVTGVAAGELFF
TRBD1	TRBJ1-1	few	TRBV6-6	16	TGTGCCAGCACAAGGGCAGGGGGTGTCGTGAACACTGAAGCTTTCTTT	CASTRAGGVVNTEAFF
-	TRBJ2-1	-	TRBV14	15	TGTGCCAGCAGCCAAGATGTGCGGGATTACAATGAGCAGTTCTTC	CASSQDVRDYNEQFF
TRBD1	TRBJ2-1	many	TRBV14	16	TGTGCCAGCAGCCCGACACTGGACAGGTCCTACAATGAGCAGTTCTTC	CASSPTLDRSYNEQFF
TRBD1	TRBJ2-5	few	TRBV3-1	16	TGTGCCAGCAGCCAAGACGGGACAGGGGGCTTTGAGACCCAGTACTTC	CASSQDGTGGFETQYF
-	TRBJ2-3	many	TRBV7-2	15	TGTGCCAGCAGCTTAAGTTTTTACTCCACAGATACGCAGTATTTT	CASSLSFYSTDTQYF
-	TRBJ1-4	many	TRBV7-6	16	TGTGCCAGCAGCTTAGCAAGTTCCGCAACTAATGAAAAACTGTTTTTT	CASSLASSATNEKLFF
TRBD1	TRBJ2-5	many	TRBV28	14	TGTGCCAGCAGCTCTGGACAGGGACGAGAGACCCAGTACTTC	CASSSGQGRETQYF
-	TRBJ2-7	many	TRBV28	11	TGTGCCAGCAGTCCTAGGCACGAGCAGTACTTC	CASSPRHEQYF
-	TRBJ1-1	few	TRBV29-1	12	TGCAGCGTTGACCCCAGAAACACTGAAGCTTTCTTT	CSVDPRNTEAFF
TRBD1	TRBJ1-6	-	TRBV28	15	TGTGCCAGTTCCCAGGACAGGGCTAATAATTCACCCCTCCACTTT	CASSQDRANNSPLHF
TRBD1	TRBJ1-6	few	TRBV3-1	14	TGTGCCAGCAGGTGGACAGGGGCGAATTCACCCCTCCACTTT	CASRWTGANSPLHF
-	TRBJ2-1	many	TRBV3-1	14	TGTGCCAGCAGCCAAGAAAACTACTACAATGAGCAGTTCTTC	CASSQENYYNEQFF
TRBD1	TRBJ2-3	many	TRBV28	14	TGTGCCAGCGTAGTGACAGGGCTCACAGATACGCAGTATTTT	CASVVTGLTDTQYF
-	TRBJ1-1	many	TRBV6-1	14	TGTGCCAGCACGGTATACGGGGTTAGCACTGAAGCTTTCTTT	CASTVYGVSTEAFF
-	TRBJ2-3	many	TRBV5-1	12	TGCGCCAGCGCGGAGCCTGGAGATACGCAGTATTTT	CASAEPGDTQYF
-	TRBJ1-1	few	TRBV30	11	TGTGCCTGGAGCAGGAACACTGAAGCTTTCTTT	CAWSRNTEAFF
-	TRBJ2-5	many	TRBV28	15	TGTGCCAGCAGTTCCACCGGGACACAACAAGAGACCCAGTACTTC	CASSSTGTQQETQYF
-	TRBJ2-3	few	TRBV15	15	TGTGCCACCAGCAGAGGGGGGGCAGCGACAGATACGCAGTATTTT	CATSRGGAATDTQYF
-	TRBJ1-1	-	TRBV28	12	TGTGCCAGCAGGGGCAGGGCCACTGAAGCTTTCTTT	CASRGRATEAFF
-	TRBJ1-1	-	TRBV7-2	14	TGTGCCAGCAGAATCGGACACTCGAACACTGAAGCTTTCTTT	CASRIGHSNTEAFF
TRBD1	TRBJ1-5	many	TRBV30	13	TGTGCCTGGGCGAACCAGGGGGGTCAGCCCCAGCATTTT	CAWANQGGQPQHF
-	TRBJ2-4	many	TRBV28	16	TGTGCCAGCAGTCTTCAGGAGCCGGGAGCCAAAAACATTCAGTACTTC	CASSLQEPGAKNIQYF
-	TRBJ1-1	-	TRBV2	14	TGTGCCAGCAGTGAAGCGCGACAGTCTACTGAAGCTTTCTTT	CASSEARQSTEAFF
TRBD2	TRBJ2-3	-	TRBV6-2/TRBV6-3	14	TGTGCCAGCAGTTCCAGCGGGAGCGAAGATACGCAGTATTTT	CASSSSGSEDTQYF
-	TRBJ1-1	-	TRBV4-1	15	TGCGCCAGCAGCCAAGAAATAGGGTTGAACACTGAAGCTTTCTTT	CASSQEIGLNTEAFF
-	TRBJ1-4	-	TRBV29-1	13	TGCAGCGTTCAGTCCCAGGGTAATGAAAAACTGTTTTTT	CSVQSQGNEKLFF
TRBD1	TRBJ1-1	many	TRBV27	15	TGTGCCAGCAGTCCAGGGGACAGGGGGAACACTGAAGCTTTCTTT	CASSPGDRGNTEAFF
-	TRBJ2-1	-	TRBV12-5	14	TGTGCTAGTGGTTACGGGACGGATTTTGACGAGCAGTTCTTC	CASGYGTDFDEQFF
-	TRBJ1-4	few	TRBV28	15	TGTGCCAGCTCGAGGGGCCAGGGGCAAGGTGAAAAACTGTTTTTT	CASSRGQGQGEKLFF
-	TRBJ2-5	many	TRBV5-1	11	TGCGCCAGCAGGGCAGAAGAGACCCAGTACTTC	CASRAEETQYF
TRBD1	TRBJ2-7	many	TRBV28	13	TGTGCCAGCGTCGGGACAGGACGACCCGAGCAGTACTTC	CASVGTGRPEQYF
-	TRBJ2-5	many	TRBV12-3/TRBV12-4	14	TGTGCCAGCAGTTTTTCCGGATCCCAAGAGACCCAGTACTTC	CASSFSGSQETQYF
-	TRBJ1-1	many	TRBV5-1	17	TGCGCCAGCAGCCAAAAAGGGGGTCTGACCATGAACACTGAAGCTTTCTTT	CASSQKGGLTMNTEAFF
TRBD2	TRBJ2-7	once	TRBV5-4	15	TGTGCCATCAGCTCGGCCGAAAGCGGGACCTACGAGCAGTACTTC	CAISSAESGTYEQYF
-	TRBJ2-5	few	TRBV10-3	13	TGTGCCATCAGTGAGTCGAACGAGGAGACCCAGTACTTC	CAISESNEETQYF
TRBD2	TRBJ2-3	few	TRBV12-3/TRBV12-4	16	TGTGCCAGCAGTGCCGGGACTAGCGGCAACACAGATACGCAGTATTTT	CASSAGTSGNTDTQYF
-	TRBJ1-1	many	TRBV28	11	TGTGCCAGTTCCTTGGGGACTGAAGCTTTCTTT	CASSLGTEAFF
-	TRBJ2-1	many	TRBV9	13	TGTGCCAGCAGCGTAGATGGTCAAACTGAGCAGTTCTTC	CASSVDGQTEQFF
TRBD2	TRBJ2-2	many	TRBV5-1	17	TGCGCCAGCAGCTCGAGCAGCGGGAGTCAAATCACCGGGGAGCTGTTTTTT	CASSSSSGSQITGELFF
TRBD2	TRBJ2-3	few	TRBV28	13	TGTGCCAGCAGTCTGGGACTAGCGGATACGCAGTATTTT	CASSLGLADTQYF
-	TRBJ1-6	few	TRBV27	15	TGTGCCAGCAGGATACAGGGAGGCCCGGGTTCACCCCTCCACTTT	CASRIQGGPGSPLHF
TRBD1	TRBJ1-5	few	TRBV5-1	16	TGCGCCAGCAGCTTGGAGGGGACAGGGACGGGACAGCCCCAGCATTTT	CASSLEGTGTGQPQHF
-	TRBJ2-5	few	TRBV18	14	TGTGCCAGCTCACCACCCGGGGTTAGGGAGACCCAGTACTTC	CASSPPGVRETQYF
TRBD2	TRBJ2-1	many	TRBV6-5	17	TGTGCCAGCAGCTCTACTAGCGGGGGATCCATTTACAATGAGCAGTTCTTC	CASSSTSGGSIYNEQFF
-	TRBJ2-2	medium-sized	TRBV6-4	14	TGTGCCAGCAGTGGTGCGATGGACACCGGGGAGCTGTTTTTT	CASSGAMDTGELFF
-	TRBJ2-3	once	TRBV24-1	15	TGTGCCACCAGTGAGGGCGGATATTTCACAGATACGCAGTATTTT	CATSEGGYFTDTQYF
TRBD2	TRBJ2-3	few	TRBV28	17	TGTGCCAGCAGCCTTACCGGGGGGGGCTTCTTCACAGATACGCAGTATTTT	CASSLTGGGFFTDTQYF
-	TRBJ1-5	many	TRBV3-1	14	TGTGCCAGCAGCCAAGAGTTGGGGAATCAGCCCCAGCATTTT	CASSQELGNQPQHF
TRBD2	TRBJ2-5	few	TRBV7-6	17	TGTGCCAGCAGCTTAGCGGGCGAGCGGGGGCGCCGTGAGACCCAGTACTTC	CASSLAGERGRRETQYF
-	TRBJ1-6	many	TRBV7-9	12	TGTGCCAGCACCTTAGACGATTCACCCCTCCACTTT	CASTLDDSPLHF
-	TRBJ1-3	many	TRBV6-5	16	TGTGCCAGCAGTTACTCGAGCTTGTCTCCTGGAAACACCATATATTTT	CASSYSSLSPGNTIYF
-	TRBJ2-5	-	TRBV3-1	11	TGTGCCAGCAGCATAAGCGGACCCCAGTACTTC	CASSISGPQYF
-	TRBJ2-4	-	TRBV2	11	TGTGCCAGCAGTGTTAAGAGCATTCAGTACTTC	CASSVKSIQYF
TRBD2	TRBJ2-7	-	TRBV9	12	TGTGCCAGCAGCGTGAGCGGGAGCGAGCAGTACTTC	CASSVSGSEQYF
-	TRBJ1-3	few	TRBV29-1	14	TGCAGCGTTGGTACATTGCGGGACGGAAACACCATATATTTT	CSVGTLRDGNTIYF